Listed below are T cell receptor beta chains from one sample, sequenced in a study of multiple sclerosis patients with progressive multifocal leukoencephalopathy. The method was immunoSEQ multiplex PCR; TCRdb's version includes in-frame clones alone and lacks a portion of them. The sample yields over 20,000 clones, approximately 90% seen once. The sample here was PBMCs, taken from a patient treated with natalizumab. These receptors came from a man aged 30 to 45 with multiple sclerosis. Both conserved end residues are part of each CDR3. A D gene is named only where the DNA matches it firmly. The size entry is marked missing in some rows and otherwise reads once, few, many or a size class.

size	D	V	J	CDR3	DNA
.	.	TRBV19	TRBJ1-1	CASSIPGDTEAFF	TGTGCCAGTAGTATTCCCGGGGACACTGAAGCTTTCTTT
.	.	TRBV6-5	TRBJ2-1	CASSRSSLNNEQFF	TGTGCCAGCAGTCGTAGTAGTCTCAACAATGAGCAGTTCTTC
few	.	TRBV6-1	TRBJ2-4	CASSEMWAKNIQYF	TGTGCCAGCAGTGAAATGTGGGCCAAAAACATTCAGTACTTC
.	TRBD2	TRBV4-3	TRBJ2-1	CASSQESGRSTNEQFF	TGCGCCAGCAGCCAAGAAAGCGGGAGGAGTACCAATGAGCAGTTCTTC
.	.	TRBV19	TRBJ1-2	CASSIDIGGGPTNYGYTF	TGTGCCAGTAGTATAGATATCGGAGGCGGGCCTACTAACTATGGCTACACCTTC
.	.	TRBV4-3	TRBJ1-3	CASSQDRVSGNTIYF	TGCGCCAGCAGCCAAGACAGGGTTTCGGGAAACACCATATATTTT
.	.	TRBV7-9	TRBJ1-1	CATSAWGGDTEAFF	TGTGCCACCTCAGCCTGGGGAGGGGACACTGAAGCTTTCTTT
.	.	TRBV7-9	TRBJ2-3	CASSLGGTGSTDTQYF	TGTGCCAGCAGCTTAGGAGGGACCGGTAGCACAGATACGCAGTATTTT
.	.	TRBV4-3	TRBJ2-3	CASSHSGIYTDTQYF	TGCGCCAGCAGCCATTCCGGGATTTACACAGATACGCAGTATTTT
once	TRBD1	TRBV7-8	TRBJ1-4	CASSRQGPNEKLFF	TGTGCCAGCAGCCGACAGGGGCCTAATGAAAAACTGTTTTTT
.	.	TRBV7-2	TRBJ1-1	CASSSAGTRNTEAFF	TGTGCCAGCAGTTCCGCCGGGACAAGAAACACTGAAGCTTTCTTT
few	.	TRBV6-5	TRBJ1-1	CASSGRGAEAFF	TGTGCCAGCAGTGGGAGGGGAGCTGAAGCTTTCTTT
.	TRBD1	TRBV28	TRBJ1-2	CASSFGTGLNYGYTF	TGTGCCAGCAGTTTTGGGACAGGCCTTAACTATGGCTACACCTTC
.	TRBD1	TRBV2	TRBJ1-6	CASRADRGQNNSPLHF	TGTGCCAGCAGGGCGGACAGGGGGCAGAATAATTCACCCCTCCACTTT
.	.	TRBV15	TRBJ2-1	CATSRDWAEIYNEQFF	TGTGCCACCAGCAGAGATTGGGCCGAAATATACAATGAGCAGTTCTTC
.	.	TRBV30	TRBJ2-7	CAWSGGGTRQYF	TGTGCCTGGAGTGGAGGGGGGACGAGGCAGTACTTC
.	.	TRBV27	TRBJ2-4	CASSLFQGGGAKNIQYF	TGTGCCAGCAGTTTATTTCAGGGGGGAGGGGCCAAAAACATTCAGTACTTC
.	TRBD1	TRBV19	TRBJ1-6	CASSRLATGAFGSPLHF	TGTGCCAGTAGTAGACTCGCGACAGGGGCGTTCGGGTCACCCCTCCACTTT
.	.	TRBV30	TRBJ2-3	CACSSHRMDTQYF	TGTGCCTGCTCCTCCCATAGGATGGATACGCAGTATTTT
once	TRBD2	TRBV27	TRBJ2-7	CASSIAGGPYEQYF	TGTGCCAGCAGTATAGCGGGAGGGCCCTACGAGCAGTACTTC
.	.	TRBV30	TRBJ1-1	CAWRGLRTEAFF	TGTGCCTGGAGGGGGCTGCGGACTGAAGCTTTCTTT
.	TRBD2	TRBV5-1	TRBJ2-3	CASSSQPLGSGKVDTQYF	TGCGCCAGCAGCTCGCAACCTTTGGGTAGCGGGAAAGTAGATACGCAGTATTTT
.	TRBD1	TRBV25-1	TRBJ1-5	CASRQGNQPQHF	TGTGCCAGCCGACAGGGGAATCAGCCCCAGCATTTT
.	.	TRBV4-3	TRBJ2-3	CASSQDSSGGSTDTQYF	TGCGCCAGCAGCCAAGACTCCAGCGGAGGGAGCACAGATACGCAGTATTTT
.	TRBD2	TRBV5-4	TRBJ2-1	CASSSPGLGKGEVYNEQFF	TGTGCCAGCAGCTCCCCGGGACTAGGTAAGGGTGAGGTATACAATGAGCAGTTCTTC
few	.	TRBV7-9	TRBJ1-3	CASSSGQDF	TGTGCCAGCAGTTCGGGGCAGGATTTT
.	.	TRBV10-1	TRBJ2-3	CASSESEGVADTQYF	TGCGCCAGCAGTGAGTCGGAGGGAGTTGCAGATACGCAGTATTTT
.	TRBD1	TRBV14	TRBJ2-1	CASSQDTGAAYNEQFF	TGTGCCAGCAGCCAAGACACAGGGGCGGCCTACAATGAGCAGTTCTTC
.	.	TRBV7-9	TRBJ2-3	CASMGGPDTQYF	TGTGCCAGCATGGGGGGTCCAGATACGCAGTATTTT
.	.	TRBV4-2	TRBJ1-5	CASSRGGGVNQPQHF	TGTGCCAGCAGCCGAGGGGGAGGGGTTAATCAGCCCCAGCATTTT
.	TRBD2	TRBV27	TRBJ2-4	CASSLSPRGGADIQYF	TGTGCCAGCAGTTTATCTCCTCGGGGGGGCGCGGACATTCAGTACTTC
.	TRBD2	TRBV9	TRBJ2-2	CASSVTNVAGEAGELFF	TGTGCCAGCAGCGTCACTAATGTAGCGGGAGAGGCCGGGGAGCTGTTTTTT
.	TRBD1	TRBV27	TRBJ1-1	CASSNLLGQGAGTEAFF	TGTGCCAGCAGTAATTTACTGGGACAGGGGGCAGGCACTGAAGCTTTCTTT
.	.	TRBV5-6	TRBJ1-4	CASSLPTNEKLFF	TGTGCCAGCAGCTTACCAACTAATGAAAAACTGTTTTTT
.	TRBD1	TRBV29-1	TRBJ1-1	CSVAGGLEAEAFF	TGCAGCGTGGCAGGGGGCTTGGAGGCTGAAGCTTTCTTT
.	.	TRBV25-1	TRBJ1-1	CASSGYLLEAFF	TGTGCCAGCAGTGGATACCTCTTGGAAGCTTTCTTT
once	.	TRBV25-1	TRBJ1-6	CASRQTGSYNSPLHF	TGTGCCAGCAGGCAGACAGGCTCCTATAATTCACCCCTCCACTTT
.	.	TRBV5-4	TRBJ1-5	CASSFGSTYSNQPQHF	TGTGCCAGCAGCTTCGGCTCGACCTATAGCAATCAGCCCCAGCATTTT
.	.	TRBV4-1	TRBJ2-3	CASSQGPRGGASWDTQYF	TGCGCCAGCAGCCAAGGTCCCCGTGGGGGGGCTAGCTGGGATACGCAGTATTTT
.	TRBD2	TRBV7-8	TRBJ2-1	CASSLARVAGTYNEQFF	TGTGCCAGCAGCTTAGCGCGGGTAGCGGGTACTTACAATGAGCAGTTCTTC
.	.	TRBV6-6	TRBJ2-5	CASRVSGRRAKTQYF	TGTGCCAGTCGGGTTTCAGGGAGGAGGGCGAAGACCCAGTACTTC
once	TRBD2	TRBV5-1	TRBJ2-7	CASTASGLGEQYF	TGCGCCAGCACTGCTAGCGGGCTGGGTGAGCAGTACTTC
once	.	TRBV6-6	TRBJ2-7	CASSYDGSLPYEQYF	TGTGCCAGCAGTTACGATGGGTCCTTACCTTACGAGCAGTACTTC
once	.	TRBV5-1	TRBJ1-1	CASSFRVGAMNTEAFF	TGCGCCAGCAGCTTTCGCGTCGGAGCAATGAACACTGAAGCTTTCTTT
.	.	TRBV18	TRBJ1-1	CASSLQRGGEAFF	TGTGCCAGCTCCCTCCAGAGAGGGGGTGAAGCTTTCTTT
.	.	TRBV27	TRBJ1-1	CASSVISLGAGMNTEAFF	TGTGCCAGCAGTGTTATCTCCCTTGGGGCAGGGATGAACACTGAAGCTTTCTTT
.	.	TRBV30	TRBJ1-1	CAWSPQTVNTEAFF	TGTGCCTGGAGTCCTCAAACGGTGAACACTGAAGCTTTCTTT
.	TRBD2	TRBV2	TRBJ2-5	CASRRTVIAGVAVTGETQYF	TGTGCCAGCAGAAGAACGGTTATAGCGGGAGTAGCGGTCACTGGGGAGACCCAGTACTTC
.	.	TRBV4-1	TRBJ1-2	CASSPGGVDYGYTF	TGCGCCAGCAGCCCGGGGGGAGTTGACTATGGCTACACCTTC
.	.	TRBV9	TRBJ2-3	CASGRGDPAVGTDTQYF	TGTGCCAGCGGTCGCGGGGACCCCGCGGTTGGCACAGATACGCAGTATTTT
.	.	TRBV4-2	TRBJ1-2	CASSQNIYGYTF	TGTGCCAGCAGCCAAAATATCTATGGCTACACCTTC
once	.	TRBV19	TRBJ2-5	CASSLRDGSETQYF	TGTGCCAGTAGTCTCCGGGACGGCTCCGAAACCCAGTACTTC
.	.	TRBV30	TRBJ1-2	CAWKVRQPLTLMFPANYGYTF	TGTGCCTGGAAGGTGCGACAGCCCCTAACTTTAATGTTCCCCGCTAACTATGGCTACACCTTC
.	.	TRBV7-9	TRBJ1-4	CASSLQSRKLFF	TGTGCCAGCAGCTTACAAAGCCGTAAACTGTTTTTT
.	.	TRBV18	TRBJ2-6	CASSASSGANVLTF	TGTGCCAGCTCCGCGAGCTCTGGGGCCAACGTCCTGACTTTC
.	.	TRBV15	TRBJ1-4	CATSDLSEKLFF	TGTGCCACCAGCGATCTTAGTGAAAAACTGTTTTTT
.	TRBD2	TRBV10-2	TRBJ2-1	CASSRASGRPRLIF	TGCGCCAGCAGTCGTGCTAGCGGGAGGCCCAGACTGATCTTC
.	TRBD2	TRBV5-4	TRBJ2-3	CASSISGLAVTDTQYF	TGTGCCAGCAGCATTTCGGGACTAGCAGTCACAGATACGCAGTATTTT
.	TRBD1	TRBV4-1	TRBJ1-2	CASRYLEHSDRESNGYTF	TGCGCCAGCAGATACTTGGAACATTCGGACAGGGAATCGAATGGCTACACCTTC
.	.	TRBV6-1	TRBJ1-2	CASRDRGNYGYTF	TGTGCCAGCAGGGACAGAGGAAACTATGGCTACACCTTC